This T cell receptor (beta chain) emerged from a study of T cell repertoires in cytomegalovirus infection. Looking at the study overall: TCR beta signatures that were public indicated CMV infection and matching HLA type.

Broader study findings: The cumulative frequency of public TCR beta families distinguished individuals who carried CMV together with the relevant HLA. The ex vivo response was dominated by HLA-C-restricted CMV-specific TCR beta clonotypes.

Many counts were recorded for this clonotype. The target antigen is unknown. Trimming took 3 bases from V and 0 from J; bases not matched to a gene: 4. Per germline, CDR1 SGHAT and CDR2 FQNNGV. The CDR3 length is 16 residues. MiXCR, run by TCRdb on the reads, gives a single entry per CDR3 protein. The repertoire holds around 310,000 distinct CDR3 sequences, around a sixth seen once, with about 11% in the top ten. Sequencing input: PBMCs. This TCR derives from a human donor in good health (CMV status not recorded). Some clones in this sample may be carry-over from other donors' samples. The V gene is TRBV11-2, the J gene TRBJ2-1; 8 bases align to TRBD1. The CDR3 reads CASSFWDRSSYNEQFF. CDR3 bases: TGTGCCAGCAGCTTTTGGGACAGGAGCTCCTACAATGAGCAGTTCTTC.